This TCR beta chain was identified during a study of blood T cell repertoires in COVID-19. The wider study: Collection of acute and convalescent COVID-19 samples took place in the United States, Italy and Spain. Sample material is recorded as cDNA or gDNA derived from T cells, B-cell-depleted T cells, or PBMCs.

Sequenced by immunoSEQ multiplex PCR; TCRdb stores in-frame clones only, minus some. The sample yields a few hundred thousand clones, 75% to 90% seen once. There are 13 residues in the CDR3. CDR1 is SGHVS and CDR2 is FNYEAQ in the germline V gene. V was trimmed by 5 bases and J by 2 bases, leaving 9 bases between them. The sequenced sample consisted of PBMCs or T cells enriched from blood (not recorded which). This clonotype originated in a man aged 25 to 40 who had recovered from COVID-19. V gene TRBV7-6 combines with J gene TRBJ2-5; a weak D match, TRBD2 (5 bases). The CDR3 DNA sequence: TGTGCCAGCAGCCCCCCGGGGCAAGAGACCCAGTACTTC. Translating gives CASSPPGQETQYF.